This entry lists 15 T cell receptor beta chains sequenced from one sample in a study of blood T cell repertoires in COVID-19. Profiling relied on immunoSEQ multiplex PCR, and the TCRdb table lists in-frame clones only, not all of them. The data hold under 200,000 clones, with 84% observed a single time. The sample consisted of PBMCs or T cells enriched from blood (not recorded which). Source of these receptors: a man in his fifties who had recovered from COVID-19.

The count of this clone is one. The CDR3 nucleotides are TGTGCCAGCAGCGTAAGGGGGGGGCAGTCCTACAATGAGCAGTTCTTC. Translation gives CASSVRGGQSYNEQFF. The chain is built from TRBV9 and TRBJ2-1, with D perhaps TRBD2 (7 bases). CDR3 length: 16 amino acids. Trimming left V 1 base short and J 1 base short, with 12 bases between. Germline-derived CDR1 and CDR2 are SGDLS and YYNGEE.

This clone was detected only a few times. The CDR3 sequence is CASSLPRAGGGELFF. CDR3 DNA sequence: TGTGCCAGCAGCTTACCAAGGGCAGGGGGCGGGGAGCTGTTTTTT. V usage is TRBV7-6 and J usage is TRBJ2-2, with 7 nucleotides matching TRBD1. This CDR3 has 15 amino acids. Unmatched junction bases numbered 7, after V lost 2 bases and J lost 7 bases. Looked up from germline, CDR1 is SGHVS and CDR2 is FNYEAQ.

The rearrangement joins TRBV12-3 or TRBV12-4 to TRBJ1-1; D not resolved. Trimming removed 10 bases at V and 5 bases at J, with 17 bases between. CDR3 length: 13 amino acids. The CDR3 region is CAMLSASSTEAFF. The CDR3 nucleotides are TGTGCCATGCTGTCCGCGTCCTCAACTGAAGCTTTCTTT.

V and J are TRBV9 and TRBJ2-2; 9 bases are shared with TRBD1. The CDR3 is made up of 16 amino acids. Germline values: CDR1 SGDLS, CDR2 YYNGEE. Trimming at V came to 0 bases and at J to 4 bases, leaving 4 bases not matched to a gene. The CDR3 reads CASSVVQGAGTGELFF. CDR3 DNA sequence: TGTGCCAGCAGCGTAGTACAGGGGGCGGGCACCGGGGAGCTGTTTTTT.

The chain carries TRBV7-2 and TRBJ1-1, with TRBD1 identical over 9 bases. The germline CDR1 and CDR2 sequences are SGHTA and FQGNSA. CDR3 length: 14 amino acids. The ends lost 4 bases at V and 7 bases at J; junction bases unmatched: 7. The CDR3 sequence: CASSSRTGANEAFF. In DNA form, the CDR3 reads TGTGCCAGCAGCTCCCGGACAGGGGCTAATGAAGCTTTCTTT. Drawing the rest from reference TRBV7-2 and TRBJ1-1, the complete variable domain is GAGVSQSPSNKVTEKGKDVELRCDPISGHTALYWYRQSLGQGLEFLIYFQGNSAPDKSGLPSDRFSAERTGGSVSTLTIQRTQQEDSAVYLCASSSRTGANEAFFGQGTRLTVV.

This clone was detected only a few times. The chain has TRBV27 and TRBJ1-2, with TRBD1 matching 7 bases. The CDR3 runs to 13 residues. Germline CDR1 reads MNHEY; CDR2 reads SMNVEV (reference sequence). V was pared by 5 bases and J by 4 bases, with 4 bases of the junction left unmatched. Here the CDR3 reads CASSPRTGYGYTF. The CDR3 DNA follows: TGTGCCAGCAGTCCCAGGACAGGCTATGGCTACACCTTC.

The rearrangement joins TRBV19 to TRBJ2-1, with no clear D. The CDR3 sequence is 11 residues long. Germline loops: CDR1 LNHDA, CDR2 SQIVND (reference sequence). V was trimmed by 5 bases and J by 9 bases, leaving 8 bases between them. Here the CDR3 DNA reads TGTGCCAGTAGTCGGTGGTCTGAGCAGTTCTTC. Translation gives CASSRWSEQFF. Using reference TRBV19 and TRBJ2-1 for the parts outside the CDR3, the full variable domain is DGGITQSPKYLFRKEGQNVTLSCEQNLNHDAMYWYRQDPGQGLRLIYYSQIVNDFQKGDIAEGYSVSREKKESFPLTVTSAQKNPTAFYLCASSRWSEQFFGPGTRLTVL.

This rearrangement joins TRBV5-1 to TRBJ2-3, with TRBD2 identical over 10 bases. With 3 bases clipped from V and 7 bases from J, the junction kept 5 bases outside the gene matches. The CDR3 covers 14 residues. The germline CDR1 and CDR2 sequences are SGHRS and YFSETQ. The CDR3 loop reads CASSSSGGVNTQYF. CDR3 sequence (DNA): TGCGCCAGCAGCTCAAGCGGGGGGGTTAATACGCAGTATTTT.

This chain uses TRBV19 with TRBJ1-2, with D tentatively TRBD1 (6 bases). The germline gives CDR1 LNHDA, CDR2 SQIVND (reference sequence). The CDR3 is 15 residues long. V was pared by 7 bases and J by 3 bases, with 18 bases between. The CDR3 loop reads CASTFQGWGDYGYTF. CDR3 nucleotides: TGTGCCAGTACCTTCCAGGGGTGGGGAGACTATGGCTACACCTTC.

The chain is built from TRBV5-4 and TRBJ2-1, with 10 nucleotides matching TRBD2. J lost 6 bases, V lost 4 bases, and 16 bases had no gene match. The CDR3 consists of 18 residues. Per the germline V gene, CDR1 is SGHNT and CDR2 is YYREEE (reference sequence). CDR3 sequence: CASSPVPGQRGGLNEQFF. The CDR3 nucleotides are TGTGCCAGCAGCCCGGTGCCCGGACAGCGGGGGGGCCTCAATGAGCAGTTCTTC. Together with reference TRBV5-4 and TRBJ2-1, the CDR3 gives the full variable domain: ETGVTQSPTHLIKTRGQQVTLRCSSQSGHNTVSWYQQALGQGPQFIFQYYREEENGRGNFPPRFSGLQFPNYSSELNVNALELDDSALYLCASSPVPGQRGGLNEQFFGPGTRLTVL.

This clone was detected only a few times. This chain connects TRBV6-5 to TRBJ2-7; 7 positions agree with TRBD1. Germline V lookup: CDR1 MNHEY, CDR2 SVGAGI. V gave up 4 bases and J gave up 6 bases; unmatched junction bases: 12. The CDR3 contains 15 residues. The CDR3 loop reads CASSFLRQGKREQYF. The CDR3, as DNA: TGTGCCAGCAGTTTCCTACGACAGGGAAAACGCGAGCAGTACTTC.

This chain connects TRBV12-5 to TRBJ2-5, with TRBD1 matching 8 bases. The CDR3 totals 15 residues. The V gene end was trimmed by 2 bases and the J gene end by 5 bases; junction bases not matched to a gene: 7. Looked up from germline, CDR1 is LGHNT and CDR2 is FRNRAP. DNA for the CDR3: TGTGCTAGTGGTTTGAGGACAGGGCCCGGCGAGACCCAGTACTTC. Its translation: CASGLRTGPGETQYF.

This clone was detected many times. The genes are TRBV20-1 and TRBJ1-5; 8 bases are shared with TRBD1. The trim removed 3 bases at V and 3 bases at J, leaving 22 bases unmatched. CDR1 DFQATT and CDR2 SNEGSKA come from the germline V gene (reference sequence). The CDR3 runs to 20 residues. The CDR3 here is CSASSPQGGKSFDLNQPQHF. In DNA, the CDR3 is TGCAGTGCTAGTTCTCCACAGGGGGGTAAGAGCTTCGACCTCAATCAGCCCCAGCATTTT.

J is TRBJ1-1 and V is TRBV7-9, with D perhaps TRBD1 (5 bases). Between the trimmed V and J ends, which lost 3 bases and 1 base, there was a span of 9 bases. The CDR3 is made up of 14 amino acids. Germline-derived CDR1 and CDR2 are SEHNR and FQNEAQ (reference sequence). CDR3 region: CASSFVGGNTEAFF. The CDR3 DNA sequence: TGTGCCAGCAGCTTTGTCGGGGGGAACACTGAAGCTTTCTTT.

The chain has TRBV5-1 and TRBJ1-2; TRBD1 aligns across 9 bases. The length of the CDR3 is 16 residues. V lost 2 bases, J lost 6 bases, and 11 bases stayed unmatched. Germline V lookup: CDR1 SGHRS, CDR2 YFSETQ. CDR3 sequence: CASSFNSGQGGDGYTF. In DNA form, the CDR3 reads TGCGCCAGCAGCTTCAATTCGGGACAGGGAGGGGATGGCTACACCTTC.